Below, 26 T cell receptor beta chains from the same sample are listed, as sequenced in a study of T cell changes during pregnancy in multiple sclerosis. TCRdb keeps only in-frame clones here, not all; method: immunoSEQ multiplex PCR. This table holds 55,000 to 95,000 clones, 90% to 95% found once. The input for sequencing was peripheral blood, taken in the second trimester of pregnancy. Receptors originate from a female donor in good health, enrolled as a control in a pregnancy study.

The V gene is TRBV6-4, the J gene TRBJ1-2, with TRBD1 as a possible D gene (5 bases). This CDR3 comprises 13 residues. From germline, CDR1 is MRHNA and CDR2 SNTAGT. Deletions cut 4 bases from V and 2 bases from J, with 8 bases between. CDR3 residues: CASSVSGNYGYTF. As DNA, the CDR3 is TGTGCCAGCAGTGTTTCAGGGAACTATGGCTACACCTTC.

The V gene is TRBV19, the J gene TRBJ1-2, with a possible D match to TRBD1 (6 bases). The V and J ends lost 7 bases and 2 bases respectively, with 14 bases between them. The CDR3 extends over 14 amino acids. Germline V lookup: CDR1 LNHDA, CDR2 SQIVND (reference sequence). CDR3 DNA sequence: TGTGCCAGTATAGGGCGGGGGCCGAACTATGGCTACACCTTC. Translated, it gives CASIGRGPNYGYTF.

CDR3 protein: CASSVEGLGKPQHF. CDR3 bases: TGTGCCAGCAGCGTAGAGGGGCTGGGCAAGCCCCAGCATTTT. The chain employs TRBV9 and TRBJ1-5; possibly TRBD1 for D (5 bases). Germline V gene sequence: CDR1 SGDLS, CDR2 YYNGEE. Between the trimmed V and J ends, which lost 0 bases and 8 bases, there was a span of 12 bases. CDR3 length: 14 residues.

This chain links TRBV7-9 with TRBJ2-3, with D maybe TRBD2 (6 bases). This CDR3 has 13 residues. Trimming cost V 5 bases and J 4 bases, with 10 bases left between them. Germline lookup yields CDR1 SEHNR and CDR2 FQNEAQ (reference sequence). CDR3 protein: CASSGGTADTQYF. In DNA, the CDR3 is TGTGCCAGCAGCGGCGGGACGGCAGATACGCAGTATTTT.

The genes are TRBV1 and TRBJ2-3; the DNA was not used to check the table's D call, TRBD1. TRBV1 is given as a pseudogene. The CDR3 length is 13 residues. The CDR3 loop reads CTSPSEGADTQYF. The CDR3, as DNA: TGCACCAGCCCCTCCGAGGGGGCGGATACGCAGTATTTT.

This chain joins TRBV7-9 and TRBJ1-1; D gene unclear. V lost 5 bases to trimming and J lost 10 bases, with 11 bases between them. The CDR3 has 11 residues. Germline CDR1 is SEHNR and CDR2 is FQNEAQ (reference sequence). CDR3 sequence reads: CASSLNRGAFF. The CDR3 nucleotides are TGTGCCAGCAGCCTAAACCGGGGAGCTTTCTTT.

The rearrangement links TRBV6-1 to TRBJ1-2; the D gene is possibly TRBD1 (6 bases). The CDR3 spans 15 residues. The germline V and J ends were trimmed by 0 bases and 5 bases, with 13 bases remaining between them. Per the germline V gene, CDR1 is MNHNS and CDR2 is SASEGT. The CDR3 loop reads CASSEAVTGIYGYTF. CDR3 coding DNA: TGTGCCAGCAGTGAAGCTGTTACAGGGATATATGGCTACACCTTC.

The genes are TRBV5-1 and TRBJ2-1; 8 bases fit TRBD1. Per germline, CDR1 SGHRS and CDR2 YFSETQ. The CDR3 contains 19 residues. Trimming removed 0 bases from V and 1 base from J; junction bases left unmatched: 12. CDR3 sequence: CASSLVDARGRKSYNEQFF. Here the CDR3 DNA reads TGCGCCAGCAGCTTGGTAGACGCCAGGGGGCGCAAATCCTACAATGAGCAGTTCTTC.

The chain recombines TRBV5-6 with TRBJ2-7; TRBD2 might be the D (5 bases). The CDR3 runs to 15 residues. V lost 4 bases and J lost 3, with 17 bases in between. The germline gives CDR1 SGHDT, CDR2 YYEEEE. Here the CDR3 DNA reads TGTGCCAGCAGCGCGACCGGGTCTGGGAGCTACGAGCAGTACTTC. Protein product: CASSATGSGSYEQYF.

V gene TRBV13 combines with J gene TRBJ2-6; 8 nucleotides agree with TRBD1. V was clipped by 3 bases and J by 4 bases; unmatched bases: 2. The germline V gene has CDR1 PRHDT and CDR2 FYEKMQ (reference sequence). CDR3 length: 15 amino acids. CDR3 region: CASSLTGVGANVLTF. The CDR3 DNA is TGTGCCAGCAGCTTGACAGGGGTAGGGGCCAACGTCCTGACTTTC. The entire variable domain, with the rest obtained from reference TRBV13 and TRBJ2-6, is as follows: AAGVIQSPRHLIKEKRETATLKCYPIPRHDTVYWYQQGPGQDPQFLISFYEKMQSDKGSIPDRFSAQQFSDYHSELNMSSLELGDSALYFCASSLTGVGANVLTFGAGSRLTVL.

This clone was seen only once. This chain uses TRBV27 with TRBJ1-6, with 8 bases fitting TRBD1. This CDR3 is built from 14 residues. J was trimmed by 9 bases and V by 6 bases; bases with no gene match: 7. Per the germline V gene, CDR1 is MNHEY and CDR2 is SMNVEV (reference sequence). The CDR3 region has the DNA TGTGCCAGCAGCTATAACAGGGGGACTTCACCCCTCCACTTT. Translation: CASSYNRGTSPLHF.

The chain is built from TRBV18 and TRBJ1-1; 8 nucleotides match TRBD1. V gave up 4 bases and J gave up 2 bases; unmatched junction bases: 12. The CDR3 length is 17 residues. Germline V gene sequence: CDR1 KGHSH, CDR2 LQKENI. Here the CDR3 DNA reads TGTGCCAGCTCACAGACAGGGGTTTGGGGACATAACACTGAAGCTTTCTTT. Residues: CASSQTGVWGHNTEAFF.

The gene calls are TRBV7-2 and TRBJ2-6; the D gene is possibly TRBD1 (5 bases). This CDR3 has 15 amino acids. Germline assignment: CDR1 SGHTA and CDR2 FQGNSA. The ends were cut back, 6 bases at V and 0 bases at J, with 9 bases in the middle. CDR3 DNA sequence: TGTGCCAGCAGGAGAGACAGCTCTGGGGCCAACGTCCTGACTTTC. Encoded protein: CASRRDSSGANVLTF.

V usage is TRBV4-3 and J usage is TRBJ2-7; TRBD2 aligns across 7 bases. The germline V gene has CDR1 LGHNA and CDR2 YSLEER. V trimming: 4 bases; J trimming: 2 bases; junction bases outside the gene matches: 14. This CDR3 has 17 residues. The CDR3 loop is CASSLQALAGDPYEQYF. The DNA for the CDR3 is TGCGCCAGCAGCCTACAGGCCTTGGCGGGGGACCCCTACGAGCAGTACTTC.

The V and J genes are TRBV4-3 and TRBJ2-3; D remains ambiguous. The germline gives CDR1 LGHNA, CDR2 YSLEER. V was clipped by 0 bases and J by 5 bases, with 6 bases between them. CDR3 length: 13 residues. The CDR3: CASSQDSVDTQYF. The CDR3 DNA is TGCGCCAGCAGCCAAGATTCGGTAGATACGCAGTATTTT.

The chain links TRBV7-2 to TRBJ1-5; no reliable D call. The CDR3 spans 16 residues. Germline CDR1 is SGHTA and CDR2 is FQGNSA. Trimming removed 2 bases from V and 0 bases from J, with 11 bases in between. The CDR3 region is CASSLRGRGSNQPQHF. The CDR3 DNA sequence: TGTGCCAGCAGCTTAAGAGGACGGGGTAGCAATCAGCCCCAGCATTTT.

This clone was observed a single time. The chain joins TRBV7-3 to TRBJ2-3, with 11 bases lining up with TRBD2. The CDR3 is 18 residues long. The V gene end was trimmed by 0 bases and the J gene end by 0 bases; junction bases not matched to a gene: 5. The V gene's germline CDR1 is SGHTA and CDR2 FQGTGA. CDR3 region: CASSLTYSGGGSTDTQYF. In DNA, the CDR3 is TGTGCCAGCAGCTTAACGTATAGCGGGGGGGGAAGCACAGATACGCAGTATTTT.

The chain couples TRBV18 to TRBJ1-3; 10 bases line up with TRBD1. Germline V lookup: CDR1 KGHSH, CDR2 LQKENI. Trimming cost V 3 bases and J 12 bases; bases outside gene matches: 11. This CDR3 has 15 residues. The CDR3 sequence: CASSPAGTGVPGIYF. The CDR3 nucleotides are TGTGCCAGCTCACCGGCCGGGACAGGGGTTCCCGGCATATATTTT.

The rearrangement joins TRBV15 to TRBJ1-5, with D perhaps TRBD1 (6 bases). This CDR3 region has 15 residues. Trimming removed 6 bases from V and 6 bases from J, with 18 bases in between. Germline V lookup: CDR1 LNHNV, CDR2 YYDKDF (reference sequence). The CDR3 coding sequence is TGTGCCACCAGTCCGGGACAACAAGGGTTTCAGCCCCAGCATTTT. Translated, it gives CATSPGQQGFQPQHF.

V is TRBV7-8 and J is TRBJ2-5; D is perhaps TRBD1 (5 bases). The V gene's germline CDR1 is SGHVS and CDR2 FQNEAQ. The CDR3 runs to 14 residues. The V gene lost 4 bases and the J gene lost 3 bases, with 12 bases spanning the gap. The CDR3 loop is CASSSWEGEETQYF. CDR3 nucleotides: TGTGCCAGCAGCTCCTGGGAAGGGGAAGAGACCCAGTACTTC.

V usage is TRBV10-2 and J usage is TRBJ2-7; TRBD2 might be the D (6 bases). Germline CDR1 reads WSHSY; CDR2 reads SAAADI. Trimming cost V 2 bases and J 6 bases, with 17 bases left between them. This CDR3 is 15 amino acids long. The CDR3 nucleotides read TGCGCCAGCAGTGAGATCGGGACCGCCGGGGGCGAGCAGTACTTC. Translation gives CASSEIGTAGGEQYF.

For the CDR3, the DNA is TGCGCCAGCAGCCAACATGCCGGGACAGGGGACTACGAGCAGTACTTC. Translation gives CASSQHAGTGDYEQYF. The V gene is TRBV4-3, the J gene TRBJ2-7; 10 bases fit TRBD1. The CDR3 is 16 amino acids. In germline, CDR1 is LGHNA, CDR2 YSLEER. V lost 2 bases, J lost 3 bases, and 7 bases stayed unmatched.

The chain joins TRBV9 to TRBJ1-1, with D perhaps TRBD1 (5 bases). Trimming cost V 0 bases and J 3 bases, with 12 bases left between them. The CDR3 contains 15 residues. The germline gives CDR1 SGDLS, CDR2 YYNGEE. CDR3 loop: CASSVVTSRDTEAFF. The CDR3 DNA sequence: TGTGCCAGCAGCGTAGTTACCTCCAGGGACACTGAAGCTTTCTTT.

The chain recombines TRBV18 with TRBJ1-1, with 8 bases matching TRBD1. V lost 3 bases and J lost 7; bases outside the gene matches: 1. Germline assignment: CDR1 KGHSH and CDR2 LQKENI. CDR3 size: 12 residues. The CDR3 DNA reads TGTGCCAGCTCACCCACAGGGGGTGAAGCTTTCTTT. It specifies CASSPTGGEAFF. The whole variable domain, remainder taken from reference TRBV18 and TRBJ1-1, is NAGVMQNPRHLVRRRGQEARLRCSPMKGHSHVYWYRQLPEEGLKFMVYLQKENIIDESGMPKERFSAEFPKEGPSILRIQQVVRGDSAAYFCASSPTGGEAFFGQGTRLTVV.

This sequence joins TRBV6-1 and TRBJ2-7, with 8 bases identical to TRBD2. Germline V CDR1 and CDR2: MNHNS, SASEGT. This CDR3 is built from 16 residues. With 0 bases clipped from V and 4 bases from J, the junction kept 8 bases outside the gene matches. The CDR3 DNA reads as TGTGCCAGCAGTGAAGCGACTAGCGAAGCGGGTTACGAGCAGTACTTC. Encoded protein: CASSEATSEAGYEQYF.

The chain couples TRBV5-1 to TRBJ2-5; maybe TRBD1 (6 bases). V was trimmed by 3 bases and J by 2 bases, leaving 8 bases between them. Germline V gene lookup returns CDR1 SGHRS and CDR2 YFSETQ. This CDR3 contains 13 residues. The CDR3 DNA sequence: TGCGCCAGCAGCTCGGGACAACAAGAGACCCAGTACTTC. It specifies CASSSGQQETQYF. Full variable domain (rest looked up from reference TRBV5-1 and TRBJ2-5): KAGVTQTPRYLIKTRGQQVTLSCSPISGHRSVSWYQQTPGQGLQFLFEYFSETQRNKGNFPGRFSGRQFSNSRSEMNVSTLELGDSALYLCASSSGQQETQYFGPGTRLLVL.